This T cell receptor beta chain was sequenced during a study of OX40 agonist ivuxolimab in advanced cancers. This CDR3 has 16 residues. Method: immunoSEQ multiplex PCR; TCRdb's copy keeps in-frame clones and lacks some. This repertoire shows 77,000 or so clones, 81% found once; its top ten account for about 5%. The TCR comes from an adult with an advanced solid tumor such as melanoma, head and neck, liver or kidney cancer. The material sequenced was CD4+ or CD8+ T cells sorted from blood, taken in a trial of the OX40 agonist ivuxolimab. V gene TRBV21-1 combines with J gene TRBJ2-5; the D call in the table, TRBD1, was not verified against the DNA. The DNA end is a closer match to TRBJ2-7, so the J assignment may be wrong. TRBV21-1 is deemed a pseudogene. CDR3 sequence reads: CASSRTADGARYEQYF. As DNA, the CDR3 is TGTGCCAGCAGCAGGACAGCCGATGGGGCCCGCTACGAGCAGTACTTC.